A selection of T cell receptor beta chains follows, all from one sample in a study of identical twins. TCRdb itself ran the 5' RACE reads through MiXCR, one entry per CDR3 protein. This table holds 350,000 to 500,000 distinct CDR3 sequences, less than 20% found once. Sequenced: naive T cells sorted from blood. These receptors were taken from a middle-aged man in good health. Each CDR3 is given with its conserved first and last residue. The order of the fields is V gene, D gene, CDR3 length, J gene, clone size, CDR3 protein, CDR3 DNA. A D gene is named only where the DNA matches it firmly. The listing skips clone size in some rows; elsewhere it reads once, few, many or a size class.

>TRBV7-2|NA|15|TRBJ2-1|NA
CASSIGPSMRDEQFF
TGTGCCAGCAGCATCGGGCCGTCAATGAGGGATGAGCAGTTCTTC
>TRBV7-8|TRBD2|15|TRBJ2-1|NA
CASSLFWGGYNEQFF
TGTGCCAGCAGCTTGTTCTGGGGAGGGTACAATGAGCAGTTCTTC
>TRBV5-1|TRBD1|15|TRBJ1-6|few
CASSFWGQDNSPLHF
TGCGCCAGCAGCTTTTGGGGACAGGATAATTCACCCCTCCACTTT
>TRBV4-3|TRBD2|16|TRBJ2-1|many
CASSQSGGRAGNEQFF
TGCGCCAGCAGCCAATCTGGCGGGAGGGCCGGAAATGAGCAGTTCTTC
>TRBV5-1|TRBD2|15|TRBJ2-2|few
CASSEAGVGTGELFF
TGCGCCAGCAGCGAAGCGGGAGTTGGAACCGGGGAGCTGTTTTTT
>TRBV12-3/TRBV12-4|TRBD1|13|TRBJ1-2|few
CASSSGTGVDYTF
TGTGCCAGCAGTTCCGGGACAGGCGTGGACTACACCTTC
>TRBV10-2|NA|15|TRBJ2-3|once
CASSARSESTDTQYF
TGCGCCAGCAGTGCACGGAGTGAAAGCACAGATACGCAGTATTTT
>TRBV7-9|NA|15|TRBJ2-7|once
CASEAGAKNSYEQYF
TGTGCCAGCGAAGCCGGGGCTAAGAACTCCTACGAGCAGTACTTC
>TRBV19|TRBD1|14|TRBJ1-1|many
CASSLQGLWTEAFF
TGTGCCAGTAGTCTACAGGGGCTCTGGACTGAAGCTTTCTTT
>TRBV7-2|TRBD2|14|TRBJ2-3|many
CASSTSGGADTQYF
TGTGCCAGCAGCACTAGCGGGGGGGCAGATACGCAGTATTTT
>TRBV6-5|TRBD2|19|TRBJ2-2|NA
CASSFTGTSGGANTGELFF
TGTGCCAGCAGTTTCACCGGGACTAGCGGGGGAGCGAACACCGGGGAGCTGTTTTTT
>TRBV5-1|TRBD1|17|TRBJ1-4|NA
CASSDRDRGRRGEKLFF
TGCGCCAGCAGTGACCGGGACAGGGGGCGCCGAGGTGAAAAACTGTTTTTT
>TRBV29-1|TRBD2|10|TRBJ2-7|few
CSVRGGEQYF
TGCAGCGTTAGGGGAGGGGAGCAGTACTTC
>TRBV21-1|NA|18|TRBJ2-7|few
CASSKASNKGPRGYEQYF
TGTGCCAGCAGCAAAGCGAGTAATAAGGGACCGAGGGGCTACGAGCAGTACTTC
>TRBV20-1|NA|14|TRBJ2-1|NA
CSAARTFSYNEQFF
TGCAGTGCGGCCCGGACCTTCTCCTACAATGAGCAGTTCTTC
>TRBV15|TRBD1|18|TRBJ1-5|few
CATSKGRTGSYSNQPQHF
TGTGCCACCAGCAAAGGTCGGACAGGGTCCTATAGCAATCAGCCCCAGCATTTT
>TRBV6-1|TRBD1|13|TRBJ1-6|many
CASSLTGQGSLHF
TGTGCCAGCAGTCTGACGGGACAGGGATCCCTCCACTTT
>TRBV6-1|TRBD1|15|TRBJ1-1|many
CASSLGQGGFREAFF
TGTGCCAGCAGCCTCGGACAGGGGGGCTTTAGGGAAGCTTTCTTT
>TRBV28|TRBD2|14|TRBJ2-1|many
CASNLAGGYNEQFF
TGTGCCAGCAACCTAGCGGGAGGTTACAATGAGCAGTTCTTC
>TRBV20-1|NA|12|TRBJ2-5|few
CSAPQRGETQYF
TGCAGTGCTCCCCAGAGGGGGGAGACCCAGTACTTC
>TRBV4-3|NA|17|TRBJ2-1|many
CASSQWTGGPPYNEQFF
TGCGCCAGCAGCCAATGGACTGGCGGCCCCCCCTACAATGAGCAGTTCTTC
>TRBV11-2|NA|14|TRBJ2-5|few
CASTSGEYQETQYF
TGTGCCAGCACCTCGGGAGAGTACCAAGAGACCCAGTACTTC
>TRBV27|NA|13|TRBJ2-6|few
CASRGQGANVLTF
TGTGCCAGCAGGGGGCAAGGGGCCAACGTCCTGACTTTC